The next 7 T cell receptor beta chains were all read from a single sample in a study of cytotoxic CD8 clonotypes in ibrutinib-treated CLL. Sequencing used immunoSEQ multiplex PCR; TCRdb keeps in-frame clones, though not all of them. The profile covers tens of thousands of clones, with approximately 54% appearing a single time and roughly a quarter taken by the ten largest. The material was PBMCs, obtained at disease progression, from a patient treated with ibrutinib. These receptors came from a human donor with chronic lymphocytic leukemia.

This clone has ten or more counts. The chain is built from TRBV28 and TRBJ2-7; D call uncertain. Trimming removed 8 bases from V and 6 bases from J, with 11 bases in between. The CDR3 sequence is 11 residues long. CDR1 is MDHEN, CDR2 SYDVKM, per germline. CDR3 region: CASSKLGEQYF. The CDR3 DNA is TGTGCCAGCTCCAAACTGGGCGAGCAGTACTTC.

The CDR3 region has the DNA TGTGCCAGCAGCCCCCCTAGCGGGGGGAGGGAGCAGTACTTC. This translates into CASSPPSGGREQYF. The rearrangement uses TRBV9 and TRBJ2-7; 11 nucleotides match TRBD2. The V segment lost 4 bases and the J segment 7 bases; nucleotides outside the gene matches: 7. Germline V gives CDR1 SGDLS, CDR2 YYNGEE. The CDR3 is made up of 14 amino acids.

This clone came up a few times. The genes are TRBV5-1 and TRBJ1-4; no reliable D call. This CDR3 is built from 10 residues. V was shortened by 5 bases and J by 8 bases, with 4 bases between the two germline ends. In germline, CDR1 is SGHRS, CDR2 YFSETQ. CDR3 sequence: CASRGEKLFF. The CDR3 DNA follows: TGCGCCAGCAGAGGGGAAAAACTGTTTTTT.

This clone was counted only a few times. The chain is built from TRBV6-5 and TRBJ2-3, with D possibly being TRBD1 (6 bases). Trimming took off 7 bases at V and 1 base at J, with 18 bases between the two ends. Germline-derived CDR1 and CDR2 are MNHEY and SVGAGI. This CDR3 has 16 residues. CDR3 DNA sequence: TGTGCCAGCACTTATTCGGGGTACAGGGGCACAGATACGCAGTATTTT. Protein sequence: CASTYSGYRGTDTQYF.

V and J are TRBV11-2 and TRBJ2-1, with TRBD2 as a possible D gene (6 bases). CDR3 length: 15 amino acids. Germline values: CDR1 SGHAT, CDR2 FQNNGV. With 2 bases removed from V and 8 bases from J, the gap between germline ends came to 16 bases. The CDR3 bases are TGTGCCAGCAGCTTATTGGAGGGGCCTTTCCATGAGCAGTTCTTC. Amino acids: CASSLLEGPFHEQFF.

This chain connects TRBV7-8 to TRBJ2-7; D is uncertain. CDR3 length equals 14 residues. V was cut by 2 bases and J by 5 bases, with 13 bases left in between. Germline CDR1 is SGHVS and CDR2 is FQNEAQ. The chain's CDR3 is CASSLRLMGNEQYF. CDR3 in DNA: TGTGCCAGCAGCTTACGATTAATGGGTAACGAGCAGTACTTC.

This clone was found a few times. This sequence joins TRBV11-3 and TRBJ2-7; no reliable D call. V lost 3 bases and J lost 3, with 9 bases in between. The CDR3 totals 13 residues. CDR1 and CDR2 from the germline V gene are SGHNT and YENEEA. CDR3 protein: CASSFSSVYEQYF. The CDR3 region has the DNA TGTGCCAGCAGCTTTAGTAGTGTCTACGAGCAGTACTTC.